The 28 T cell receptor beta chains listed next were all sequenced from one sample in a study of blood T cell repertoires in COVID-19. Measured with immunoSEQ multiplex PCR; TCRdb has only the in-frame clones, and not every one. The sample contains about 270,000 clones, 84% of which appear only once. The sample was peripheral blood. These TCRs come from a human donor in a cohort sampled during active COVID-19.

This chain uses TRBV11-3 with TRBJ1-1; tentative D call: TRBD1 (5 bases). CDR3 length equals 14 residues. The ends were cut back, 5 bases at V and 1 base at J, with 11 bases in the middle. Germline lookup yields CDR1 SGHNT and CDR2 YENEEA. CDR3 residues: CASSRGGGNTEAFF. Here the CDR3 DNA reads TGTGCCAGCAGCCGCGGGGGGGGGAACACTGAAGCTTTCTTT. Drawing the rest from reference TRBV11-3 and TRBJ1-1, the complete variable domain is EAGVVQSPRYKIIEKKQPVAFWCNPISGHNTLYWYLQNLGQGPELLIRYENEEAVDDSQLPKDRFSAERLKGVDSTLKIQPAELGDSAVYLCASSRGGGNTEAFFGQGTRLTVV.

The CDR3 DNA reads TGTGCCAGCAGTTCCAGGGAATCACCCCTCCACTTT. It specifies CASSSRESPLHF. The chain combines TRBV2 with TRBJ1-6, with a possible D match to TRBD1 (5 bases). The V end was cut by 5 bases, the J end by 10 bases, with 9 bases between. The CDR3 runs 12 residues. Germline V gene lookup returns CDR1 SNHLY and CDR2 FYNNEI.

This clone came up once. The CDR3 region has the DNA TGTGCCAGCAGCCGCGGACTAGCGACCTACAATGAGCAGTTCTTC. It encodes CASSRGLATYNEQFF. V usage is TRBV6-6 and J usage is TRBJ2-1, with TRBD2 matching over 9 bases. V lost 6 bases and J lost 2; bases outside the gene matches: 5. The CDR3 is made up of 15 amino acids. Germline V gene lookup returns CDR1 MNHNY and CDR2 SVGAGI (reference sequence).

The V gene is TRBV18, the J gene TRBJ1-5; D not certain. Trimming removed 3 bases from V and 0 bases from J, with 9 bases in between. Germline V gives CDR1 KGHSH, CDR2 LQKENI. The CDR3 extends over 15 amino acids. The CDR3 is CASSPWPLSNQPQHF. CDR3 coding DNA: TGTGCCAGCTCACCTTGGCCCCTTAGCAATCAGCCCCAGCATTTT. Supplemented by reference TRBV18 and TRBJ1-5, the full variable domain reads NAGVMQNPRHLVRRRGQEARLRCSPMKGHSHVYWYRQLPEEGLKFMVYLQKENIIDESGMPKERFSAEFPKEGPSILRIQQVVRGDSAAYFCASSPWPLSNQPQHFGDGTRLSIL.

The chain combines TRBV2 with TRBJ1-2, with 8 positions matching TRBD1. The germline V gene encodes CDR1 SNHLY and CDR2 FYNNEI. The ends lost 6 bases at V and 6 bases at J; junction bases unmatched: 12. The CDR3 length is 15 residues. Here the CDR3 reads CASRFDRGRFDGYTF. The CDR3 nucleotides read TGTGCCAGCAGATTCGACAGGGGCCGTTTCGATGGCTACACCTTC.

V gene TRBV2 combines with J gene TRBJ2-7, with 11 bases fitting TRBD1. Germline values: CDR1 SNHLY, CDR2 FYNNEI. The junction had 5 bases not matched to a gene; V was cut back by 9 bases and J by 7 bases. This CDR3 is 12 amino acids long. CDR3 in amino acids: CARRGQGGEQYF. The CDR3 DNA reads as TGTGCCAGGCGGGGACAGGGGGGGGAGCAGTACTTC.

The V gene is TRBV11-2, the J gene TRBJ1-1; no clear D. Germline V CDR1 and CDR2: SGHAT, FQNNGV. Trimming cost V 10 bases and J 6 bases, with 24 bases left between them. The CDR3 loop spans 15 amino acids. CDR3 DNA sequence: TGTGCCATTCCAGGAGGAGAGGGAACTTTTTCTGAAGCTTTCTTT. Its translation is CAIPGGEGTFSEAFF.

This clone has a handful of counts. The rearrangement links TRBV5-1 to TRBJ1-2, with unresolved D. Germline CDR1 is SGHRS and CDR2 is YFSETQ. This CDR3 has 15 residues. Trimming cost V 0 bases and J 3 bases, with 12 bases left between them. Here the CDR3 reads CASSLVNGQYYGYTF. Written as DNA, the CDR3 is TGCGCCAGCAGCTTGGTTAATGGGCAGTACTATGGCTACACCTTC.

CDR3 sequence: CASSLEAVGGTDTQYF. The CDR3 bases are TGCGCCAGCAGCTTGGAAGCGGTCGGAGGGACAGATACGCAGTATTTT. The chain recombines TRBV5-1 with TRBJ2-3, with D perhaps TRBD2 (6 bases). V lost 0 bases, J lost 3 bases, and 14 bases lay in between. The CDR3 has 16 residues. Germline CDR1 is SGHRS and CDR2 is YFSETQ.

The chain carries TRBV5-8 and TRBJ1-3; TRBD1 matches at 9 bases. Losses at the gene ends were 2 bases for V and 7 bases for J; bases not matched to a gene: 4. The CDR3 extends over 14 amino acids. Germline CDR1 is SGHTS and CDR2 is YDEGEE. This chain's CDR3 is CASSFRDRANTIYF. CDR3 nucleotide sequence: TGTGCCAGCAGCTTCCGGGACAGGGCCAACACCATATATTTT.

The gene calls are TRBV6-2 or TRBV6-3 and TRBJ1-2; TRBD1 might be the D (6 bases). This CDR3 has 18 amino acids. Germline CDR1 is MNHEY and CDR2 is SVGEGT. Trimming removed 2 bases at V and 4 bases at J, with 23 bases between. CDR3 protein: CASSYRALKDSGGYGYTF. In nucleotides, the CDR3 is TGTGCCAGCAGTTACAGGGCCCTTAAGGACAGCGGTGGCTATGGCTACACCTTC.

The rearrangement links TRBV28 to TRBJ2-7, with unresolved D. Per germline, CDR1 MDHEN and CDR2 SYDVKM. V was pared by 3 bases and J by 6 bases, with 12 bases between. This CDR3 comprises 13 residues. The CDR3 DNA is TGTGCCAGCAGTTTCACACAGCCGCCCGAGCAGTACTTC. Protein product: CASSFTQPPEQYF.

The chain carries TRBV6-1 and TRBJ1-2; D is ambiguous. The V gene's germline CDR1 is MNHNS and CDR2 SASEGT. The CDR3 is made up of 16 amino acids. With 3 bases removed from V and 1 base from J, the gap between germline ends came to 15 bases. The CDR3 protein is CASSDGLKPINYGYTF. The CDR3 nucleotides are TGTGCCAGCAGTGATGGCCTCAAACCAATTAACTATGGCTACACCTTC.

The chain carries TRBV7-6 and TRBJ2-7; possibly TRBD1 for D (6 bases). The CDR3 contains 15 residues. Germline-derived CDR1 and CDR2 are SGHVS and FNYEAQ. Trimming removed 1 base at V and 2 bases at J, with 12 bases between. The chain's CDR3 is CASSLEEGVAYEQYF. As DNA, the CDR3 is TGTGCCAGCAGCTTAGAAGAGGGGGTGGCCTACGAGCAGTACTTC.

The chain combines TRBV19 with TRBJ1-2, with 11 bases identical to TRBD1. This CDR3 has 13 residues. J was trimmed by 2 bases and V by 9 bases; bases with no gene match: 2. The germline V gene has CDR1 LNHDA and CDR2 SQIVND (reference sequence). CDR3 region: CASRDRGNYGYTF. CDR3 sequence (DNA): TGTGCCAGCAGGGACAGGGGGAACTATGGCTACACCTTC.

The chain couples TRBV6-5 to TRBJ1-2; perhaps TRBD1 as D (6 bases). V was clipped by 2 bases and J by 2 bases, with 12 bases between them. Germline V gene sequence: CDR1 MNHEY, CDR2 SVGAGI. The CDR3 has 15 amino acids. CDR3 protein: CASSYVQGRNYGYTF. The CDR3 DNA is TGTGCCAGCAGTTACGTGCAGGGGCGAAACTATGGCTACACCTTC.

CDR3: CASMYSGGVNGEQFF. The CDR3 DNA follows: TGTGCCAGCATGTATAGCGGGGGGGTTAATGGTGAGCAGTTCTTC. The chain couples TRBV6-5 to TRBJ2-1; 11 nucleotides agree with TRBD2. The germline CDR1 and CDR2 sequences are MNHEY and SVGAGI. J was trimmed by 9 bases and V by 7 bases; bases with no gene match: 11. CDR3 length equals 15 residues.

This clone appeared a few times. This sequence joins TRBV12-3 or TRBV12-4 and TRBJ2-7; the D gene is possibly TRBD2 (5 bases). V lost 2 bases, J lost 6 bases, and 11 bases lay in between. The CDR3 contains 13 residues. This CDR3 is CASSLRGSGEQYF. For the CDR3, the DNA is TGTGCCAGCAGTTTAAGAGGGTCAGGCGAGCAGTACTTC.

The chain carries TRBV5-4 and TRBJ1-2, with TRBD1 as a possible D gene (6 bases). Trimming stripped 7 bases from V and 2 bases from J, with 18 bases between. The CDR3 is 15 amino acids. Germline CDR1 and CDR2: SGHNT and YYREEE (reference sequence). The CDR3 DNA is TGTGCCAGCGAGGACAGAAGCGAGGGAAACTATGGCTACACCTTC. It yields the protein CASEDRSEGNYGYTF.

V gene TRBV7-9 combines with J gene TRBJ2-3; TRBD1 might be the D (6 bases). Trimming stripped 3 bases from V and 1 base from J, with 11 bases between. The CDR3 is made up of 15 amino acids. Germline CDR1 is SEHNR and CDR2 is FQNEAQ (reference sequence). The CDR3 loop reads CASSLAQGRTDTQYF. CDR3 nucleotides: TGTGCCAGCAGCTTGGCGCAGGGGCGCACAGATACGCAGTATTTT.

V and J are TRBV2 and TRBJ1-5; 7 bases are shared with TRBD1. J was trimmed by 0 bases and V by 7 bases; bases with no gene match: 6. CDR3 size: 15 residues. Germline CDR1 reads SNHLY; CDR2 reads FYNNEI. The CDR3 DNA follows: TGTGCCAGCACCAGGGACAGCTATAGCAATCAGCCCCAGCATTTT. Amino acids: CASTRDSYSNQPQHF.

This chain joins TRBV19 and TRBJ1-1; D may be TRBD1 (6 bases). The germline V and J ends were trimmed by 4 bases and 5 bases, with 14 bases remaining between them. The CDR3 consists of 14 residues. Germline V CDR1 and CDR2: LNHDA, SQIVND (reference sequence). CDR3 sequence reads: CASSTPGRGTEAFF. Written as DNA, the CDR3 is TGTGCCAGTAGTACCCCCGGCAGGGGTACTGAAGCTTTCTTT.

DNA of the CDR3: TGTGCCAGCAGCCAGACAGTAATTGGGACCCAGTACTTC. It encodes CASSQTVIGTQYF. The chain uses TRBV3-1 (or the pseudogene TRBV3-2) and TRBJ2-5; the D gene is possibly TRBD1 (5 bases). The CDR3 totals 13 residues. V was trimmed by 3 bases and J by 7 bases, leaving 12 bases between them. Germline CDR1 and CDR2: LGHDT and YNNKEL (reference sequence).

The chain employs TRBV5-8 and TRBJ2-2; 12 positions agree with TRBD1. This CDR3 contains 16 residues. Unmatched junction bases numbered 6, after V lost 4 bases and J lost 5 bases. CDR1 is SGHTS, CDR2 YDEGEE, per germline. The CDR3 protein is CASSAGQGAHTGELFF. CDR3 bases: TGTGCCAGCAGCGCGGGACAGGGGGCACATACCGGGGAGCTGTTTTTT.

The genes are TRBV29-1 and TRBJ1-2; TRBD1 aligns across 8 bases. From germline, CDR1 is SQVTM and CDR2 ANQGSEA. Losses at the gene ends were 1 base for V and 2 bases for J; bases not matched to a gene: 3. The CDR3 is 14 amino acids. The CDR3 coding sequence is TGCAGCGTTGAAGGGACAGGGATGAACTATGGCTACACCTTC. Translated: CSVEGTGMNYGYTF. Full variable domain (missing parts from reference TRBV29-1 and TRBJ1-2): SAVISQKPSRDICQRGTSLTIQCQVDSQVTMMFWYRQQPGQSLTLIATANQGSEATYESGFVIDKFPISRPNLTFSTLTVSNMSPEDSSIYLCSVEGTGMNYGYTFGSGTRLTVV.

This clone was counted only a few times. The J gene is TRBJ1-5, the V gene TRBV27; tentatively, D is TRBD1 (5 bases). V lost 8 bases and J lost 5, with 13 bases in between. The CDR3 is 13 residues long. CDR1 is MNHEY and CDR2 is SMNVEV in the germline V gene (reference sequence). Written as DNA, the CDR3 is TGTGCCAGCGGGTGGGGGGACGATCAGCCCCAGCATTTT. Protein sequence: CASGWGDDQPQHF.

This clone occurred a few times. The CDR3: CASSLQGVAGYTF. CDR3 in DNA: TGTGCCAGCAGTTTGCAGGGGGTGGCTGGCTACACCTTC. The V and J genes are TRBV6-2 or TRBV6-3 and TRBJ1-2; 7 nucleotides agree with TRBD1. V was pared by 4 bases and J by 7 bases, with 6 bases of the junction left unmatched. This CDR3 has 13 residues. The germline CDR1 and CDR2 sequences are MNHEY and SVGEGT.

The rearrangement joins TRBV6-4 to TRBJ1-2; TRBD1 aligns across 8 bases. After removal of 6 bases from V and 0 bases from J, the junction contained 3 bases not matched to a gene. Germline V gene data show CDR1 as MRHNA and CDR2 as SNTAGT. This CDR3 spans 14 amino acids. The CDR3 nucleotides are TGTGCCAGCAGAGGACAGGGTGCTAACTATGGCTACACCTTC. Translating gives CASRGQGANYGYTF.